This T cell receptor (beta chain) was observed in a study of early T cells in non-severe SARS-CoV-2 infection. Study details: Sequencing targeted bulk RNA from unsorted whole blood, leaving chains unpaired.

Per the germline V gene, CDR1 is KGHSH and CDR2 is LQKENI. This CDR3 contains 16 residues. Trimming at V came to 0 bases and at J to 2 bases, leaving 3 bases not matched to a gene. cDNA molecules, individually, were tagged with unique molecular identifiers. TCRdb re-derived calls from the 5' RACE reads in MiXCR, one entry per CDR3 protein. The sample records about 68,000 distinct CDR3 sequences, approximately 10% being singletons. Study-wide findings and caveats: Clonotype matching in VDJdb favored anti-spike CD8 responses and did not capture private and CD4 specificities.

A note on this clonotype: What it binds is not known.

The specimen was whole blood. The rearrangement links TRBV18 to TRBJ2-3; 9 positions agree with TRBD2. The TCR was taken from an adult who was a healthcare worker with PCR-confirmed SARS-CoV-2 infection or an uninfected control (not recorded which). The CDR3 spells CASSPPSGSFTDTQYF. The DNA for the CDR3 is TGTGCCAGCTCACCACCTAGCGGGAGTTTCACAGATACGCAGTATTTT.